This T cell receptor (beta chain) came from a study of T-cell memory formation after mild COVID-19. About the study: Each donor largely had its own TCR clusters. Findings of the study overall: Later expanders leaned toward CD4+, whereas clones contracting from day 15 to 85 were balanced CD4/CD8.

One entry per CDR3 protein results from TCRdb running MiXCR on the 5' RACE reads. The sample consists of some 190,000 distinct CDR3 sequences, around 16% of them appearing once. Details on this clonotype: Its antigen is not identified.

The V end lost 0 bases, the J end lost 3 bases, and 9 bases lay between the germline ends. This CDR3 region has 14 residues. CDR1 and CDR2 from the germline V gene are SGHDT and YYEEEE. The source material was PBMCs or a T cell subset sorted from them (not recorded which). The sequence derives from an adult woman who had mild COVID-19 (a few samples of this study predate the infection). Cell type and time point are not known. The chain carries TRBV5-6 and TRBJ1-2; the D is unclear. The CDR3 here is CASSLVGYDYGYTF. CDR3 nucleotides: TGTGCCAGCAGCTTGGTCGGTTATGACTATGGCTACACCTTC.